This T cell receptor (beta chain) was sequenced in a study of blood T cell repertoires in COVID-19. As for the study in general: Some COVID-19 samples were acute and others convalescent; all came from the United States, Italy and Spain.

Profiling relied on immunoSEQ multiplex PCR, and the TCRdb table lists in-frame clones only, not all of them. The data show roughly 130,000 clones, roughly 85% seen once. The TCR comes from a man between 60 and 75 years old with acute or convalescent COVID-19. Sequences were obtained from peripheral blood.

The chain's CDR3 is CASKWDFFATNEKLFF. CDR3 DNA: TGTGCCAGCAAATGGGACTTCTTTGCAACTAATGAAAAACTGTTTTTT. The rearrangement joins TRBV27 to TRBJ1-4; maybe TRBD1 (5 bases). This CDR3 has 16 amino acids. Germline CDR1 MNHEY, CDR2 SMNVEV (reference sequence). The V end lost 7 bases, the J end lost 0 bases, and 15 bases lay between the germline ends. Supplemented by reference TRBV27 and TRBJ1-4, the full variable domain reads EAQVTQNPRYLITVTGKKLTVTCSQNMNHEYMSWYRQDPGLGLRQIYYSMNVEVTDKGDVPEGYKVSRKEKRNFPLILESPSPNQTSLYFCASKWDFFATNEKLFFGSGTQLSVL.